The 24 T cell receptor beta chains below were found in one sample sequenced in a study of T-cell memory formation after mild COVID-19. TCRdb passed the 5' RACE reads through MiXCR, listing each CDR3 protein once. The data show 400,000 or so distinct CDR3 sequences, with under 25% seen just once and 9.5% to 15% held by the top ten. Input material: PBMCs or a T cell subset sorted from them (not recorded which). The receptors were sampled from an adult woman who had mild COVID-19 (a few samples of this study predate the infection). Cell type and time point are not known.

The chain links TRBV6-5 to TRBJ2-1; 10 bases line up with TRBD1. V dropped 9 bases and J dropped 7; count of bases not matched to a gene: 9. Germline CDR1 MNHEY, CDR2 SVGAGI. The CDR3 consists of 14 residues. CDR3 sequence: CASKTGGHYNEQFF. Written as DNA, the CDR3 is TGTGCCAGTAAGACAGGGGGCCATTATAATGAGCAGTTCTTC.

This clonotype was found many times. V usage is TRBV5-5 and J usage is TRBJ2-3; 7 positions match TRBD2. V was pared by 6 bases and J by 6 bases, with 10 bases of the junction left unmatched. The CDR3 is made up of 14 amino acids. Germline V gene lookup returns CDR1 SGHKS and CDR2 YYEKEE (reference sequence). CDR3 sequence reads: CASNGGGAFDTQYF. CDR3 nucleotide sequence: TGTGCCAGCAACGGCGGGGGTGCCTTCGATACGCAGTATTTT.

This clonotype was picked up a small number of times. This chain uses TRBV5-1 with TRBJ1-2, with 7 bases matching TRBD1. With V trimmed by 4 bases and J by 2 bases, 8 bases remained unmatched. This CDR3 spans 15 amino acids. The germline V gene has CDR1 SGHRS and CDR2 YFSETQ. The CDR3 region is CASSLLPGQNYGYTF. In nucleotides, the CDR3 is TGCGCCAGCAGCCTACTACCGGGACAGAACTATGGCTACACCTTC.

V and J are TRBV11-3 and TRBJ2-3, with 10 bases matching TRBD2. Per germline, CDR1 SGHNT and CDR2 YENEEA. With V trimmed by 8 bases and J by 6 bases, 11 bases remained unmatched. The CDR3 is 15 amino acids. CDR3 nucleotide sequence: TGTGCCAGCCGCCTCACTAGCGGGGCTCAGGATACGCAGTATTTT. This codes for CASRLTSGAQDTQYF.

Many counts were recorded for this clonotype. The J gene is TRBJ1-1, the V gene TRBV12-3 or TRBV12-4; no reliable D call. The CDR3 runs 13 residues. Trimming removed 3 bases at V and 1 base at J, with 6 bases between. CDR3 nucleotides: TGTGCCAGCAGTTTTGAGGGGAACACTGAAGCTTTCTTT. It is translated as CASSFEGNTEAFF.

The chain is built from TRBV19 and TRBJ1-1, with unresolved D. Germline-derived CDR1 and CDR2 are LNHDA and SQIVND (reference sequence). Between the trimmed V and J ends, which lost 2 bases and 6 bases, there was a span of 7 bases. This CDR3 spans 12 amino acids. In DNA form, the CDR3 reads TGTGCCAGTAGTATACCGGGGTCTGAAGCTTTCTTT. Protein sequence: CASSIPGSEAFF.

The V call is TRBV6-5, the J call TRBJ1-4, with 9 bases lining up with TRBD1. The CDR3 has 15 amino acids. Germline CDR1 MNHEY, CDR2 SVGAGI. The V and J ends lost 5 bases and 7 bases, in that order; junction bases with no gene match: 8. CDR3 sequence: CASSPLTGGGEKLFF. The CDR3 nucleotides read TGTGCCAGCAGTCCCCTTACAGGGGGCGGTGAAAAACTGTTTTTT.

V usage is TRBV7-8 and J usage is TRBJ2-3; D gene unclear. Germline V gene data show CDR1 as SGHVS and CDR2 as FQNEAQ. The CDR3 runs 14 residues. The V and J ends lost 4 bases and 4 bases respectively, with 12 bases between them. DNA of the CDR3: TGTGCCAGCAGCTCCACAGCCTGGGCAGATACGCAGTATTTT. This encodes CASSSTAWADTQYF.

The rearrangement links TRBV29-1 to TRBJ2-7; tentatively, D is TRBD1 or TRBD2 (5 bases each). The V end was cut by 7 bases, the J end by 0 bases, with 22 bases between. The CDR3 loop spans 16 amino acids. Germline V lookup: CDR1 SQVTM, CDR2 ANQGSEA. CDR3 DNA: TGCAGCGCCCGGGGCTCGGCCCGGAAACCCTCCTACGAGCAGTACTTC. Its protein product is CSARGSARKPSYEQYF.

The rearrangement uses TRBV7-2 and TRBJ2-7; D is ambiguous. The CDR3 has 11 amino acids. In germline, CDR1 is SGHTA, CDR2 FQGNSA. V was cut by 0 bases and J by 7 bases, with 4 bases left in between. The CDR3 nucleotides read TGTGCCAGCAGCTTAGCGTGGGAGCAGTACTTC. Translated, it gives CASSLAWEQYF.

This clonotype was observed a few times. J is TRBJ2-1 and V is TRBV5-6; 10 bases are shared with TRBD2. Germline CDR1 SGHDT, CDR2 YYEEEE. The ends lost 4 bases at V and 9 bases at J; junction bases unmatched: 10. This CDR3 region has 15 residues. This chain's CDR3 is CASSPSLLAGSEQFF. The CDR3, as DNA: TGTGCCAGCAGCCCGAGCCTACTAGCGGGAAGTGAGCAGTTCTTC.

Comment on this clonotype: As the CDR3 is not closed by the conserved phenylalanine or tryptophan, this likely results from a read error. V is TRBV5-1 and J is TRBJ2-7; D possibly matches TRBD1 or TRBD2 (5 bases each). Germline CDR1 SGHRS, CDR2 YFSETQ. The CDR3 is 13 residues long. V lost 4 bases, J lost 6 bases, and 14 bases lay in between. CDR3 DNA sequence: TGCGCCAGCAGCCCCCGGGACCAAGGCGAGCAGTACTTA. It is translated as CASSPRDQGEQYL.

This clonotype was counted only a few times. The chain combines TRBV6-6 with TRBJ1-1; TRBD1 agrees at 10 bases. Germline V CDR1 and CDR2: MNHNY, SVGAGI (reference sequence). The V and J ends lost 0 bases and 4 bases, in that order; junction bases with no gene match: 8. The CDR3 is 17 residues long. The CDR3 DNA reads TGTGCCAGCAGTTACTCGATGGGACAGGGGTTTTCCACTGAAGCTTTCTTT. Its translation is CASSYSMGQGFSTEAFF.

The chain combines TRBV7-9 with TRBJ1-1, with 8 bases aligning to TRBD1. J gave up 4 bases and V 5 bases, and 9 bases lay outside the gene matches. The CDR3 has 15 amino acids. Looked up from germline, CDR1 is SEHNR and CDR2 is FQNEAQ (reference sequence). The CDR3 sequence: CASSESQGAGTEAFF. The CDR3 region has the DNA TGTGCCAGCAGCGAGAGCCAGGGGGCCGGCACTGAAGCTTTCTTT.

The CDR3 region is CATSDVHFRDTQYF. Here the CDR3 DNA reads TGTGCCACCAGTGATGTGCACTTCCGAGATACGCAGTATTTT. J is TRBJ2-3 and V is TRBV24-1; D ambiguous. The CDR3 length is 14 residues. CDR1 and CDR2 from the germline V gene are KGHDR and SFDVKD. The V end was cut by 3 bases, the J end by 5 bases, with 11 bases between.

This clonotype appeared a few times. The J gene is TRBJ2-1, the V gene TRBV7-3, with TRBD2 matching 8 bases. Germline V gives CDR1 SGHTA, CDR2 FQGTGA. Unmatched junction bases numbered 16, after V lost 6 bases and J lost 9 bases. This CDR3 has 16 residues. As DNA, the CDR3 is TGTGCCAGCAGTCAAGCTCTCGGGGGGGCTCAGGGTGAGCAGTTCTTC. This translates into CASSQALGGAQGEQFF.

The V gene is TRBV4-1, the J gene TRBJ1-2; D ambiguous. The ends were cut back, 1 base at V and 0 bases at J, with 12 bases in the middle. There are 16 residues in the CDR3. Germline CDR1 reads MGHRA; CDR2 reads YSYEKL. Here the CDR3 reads CASSQGSGFANYGYTF. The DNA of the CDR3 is TGCGCCAGCAGCCAAGGATCGGGGTTCGCTAACTATGGCTACACCTTC.

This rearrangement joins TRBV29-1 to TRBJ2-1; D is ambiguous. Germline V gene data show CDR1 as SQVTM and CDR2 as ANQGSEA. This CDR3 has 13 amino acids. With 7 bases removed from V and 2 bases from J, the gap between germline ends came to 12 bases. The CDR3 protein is CSGAATTYNEQFF. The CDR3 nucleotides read TGCAGCGGGGCAGCAACTACCTACAATGAGCAGTTCTTC.

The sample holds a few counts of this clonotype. CDR3: CSARQGGNNQPQHF. The DNA for the CDR3 is TGCAGCGCCCGACAGGGGGGGAATAATCAGCCCCAGCATTTT. The chain recombines TRBV29-1 with TRBJ1-5; 9 nucleotides align to TRBD1. J was trimmed by 4 bases and V by 7 bases; bases with no gene match: 8. Germline V gives CDR1 SQVTM, CDR2 ANQGSEA. CDR3 length: 14 amino acids.

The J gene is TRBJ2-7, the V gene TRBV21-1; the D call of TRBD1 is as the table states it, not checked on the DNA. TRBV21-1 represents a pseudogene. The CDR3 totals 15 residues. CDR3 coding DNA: TGTGCCAGCAGCGGATTCCGGAATCGGGGCGACGAGCAGTACTTC. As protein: CASSGFRNRGDEQYF.

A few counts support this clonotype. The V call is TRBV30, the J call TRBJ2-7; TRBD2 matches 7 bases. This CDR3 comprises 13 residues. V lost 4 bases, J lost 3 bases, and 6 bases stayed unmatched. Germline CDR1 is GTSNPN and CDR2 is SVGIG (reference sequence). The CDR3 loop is CAWTSGDYYEQYF. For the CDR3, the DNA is TGTGCCTGGACCTCGGGGGACTACTACGAGCAGTACTTC.

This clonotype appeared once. The CDR3 loop is CASSLAGVGKLFF. Here the CDR3 DNA reads TGTGCCAGCAGCTTAGCGGGGGTCGGGAAACTGTTTTTT. The chain carries TRBV11-2 and TRBJ1-4; D perhaps matches TRBD1 (5 bases). V was cut by 1 base and J by 11 bases, with 11 bases left in between. Germline CDR1 and CDR2: SGHAT and FQNNGV. This CDR3 spans 13 amino acids. The complete variable domain, with remaining parts taken from reference TRBV11-2 and TRBJ1-4, reads EAGVAQSPRYKIIEKRQSVAFWCNPISGHATLYWYQQILGQGPKLLIQFQNNGVVDDSQLPKDRFSAERLKGVDSTLKIQPAKLEDSAVYLCASSLAGVGKLFFGSGTQLSVL.

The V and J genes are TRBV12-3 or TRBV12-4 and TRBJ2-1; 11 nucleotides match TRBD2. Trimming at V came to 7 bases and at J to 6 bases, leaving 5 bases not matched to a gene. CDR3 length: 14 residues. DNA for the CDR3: TGTGCCAGCATGAGGCTAGCGGGGGGCAATGAGCAGTTCTTC. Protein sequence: CASMRLAGGNEQFF.

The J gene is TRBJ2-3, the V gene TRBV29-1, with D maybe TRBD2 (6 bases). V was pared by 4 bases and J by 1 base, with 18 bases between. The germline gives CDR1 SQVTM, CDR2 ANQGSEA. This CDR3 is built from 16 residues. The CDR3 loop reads CSVGGDRGDRTDTQYF. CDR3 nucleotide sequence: TGCAGCGTTGGAGGTGACCGCGGGGACCGCACAGATACGCAGTATTTT.